These 7 T cell receptor beta chains originate from one sample sequenced in a study of identical twins. TCRdb passed the 5' RACE reads through MiXCR, listing each CDR3 protein once. The sample yields around 570,000 distinct CDR3 sequences, 9.6% seen once. In addition, the sample was reused for a study of yellow fever vaccine responses in identical twins.

Sequenced: PBMCs. The receptors were gathered from a woman under 30 in good health.

In its sample, this clonotype was seen many times. The chain combines TRBV10-3 with TRBJ2-4; 9 bases line up with TRBD1. Trimming removed 8 bases from V and 8 bases from J; junction bases left unmatched: 13. CDR1 and CDR2 from the germline V gene are ENHRY and SYGVKD. CDR3 length equals 15 residues. In DNA, the CDR3 is TGTGCCATCCGCTCTGACCGGGACAGGGCCTACATTCAGTACTTC. Its protein is CAIRSDRDRAYIQYF.

This clonotype came up a few times. The rearrangement joins TRBV12-3 or TRBV12-4 to TRBJ1-6; tentatively, D is TRBD1 (5 bases). The CDR3 has 15 amino acids. V was clipped by 8 bases and J by 1 base, with 12 bases between them. The chain's CDR3 is CASGARESYNSPLHF. The CDR3, as DNA: TGTGCCAGCGGAGCCAGGGAATCCTATAATTCACCCCTCCACTTT.

This clonotype was observed a few times. The chain is built from TRBV3-1 and TRBJ2-1; D not resolved. V shed 1 base and J shed 5 bases, with 6 bases lying between them. This CDR3 comprises 13 residues. The germline CDR1 and CDR2 sequences are LGHDT and YNNKEL (reference sequence). The CDR3 bases are TGTGCCAGCAGCCAAGGCCTGAACAATGAGCAGTTCTTC. This translates into CASSQGLNNEQFF.

V usage is TRBV7-9 and J usage is TRBJ2-1, with D perhaps TRBD2 (6 bases). Trimming shortened V by 5 bases and J by 8 bases, and 22 bases separated the two germline ends. CDR3 length: 16 residues. Germline V gene sequence: CDR1 SEHNR, CDR2 FQNEAQ (reference sequence). CDR3 loop: CASSPPQTTSNYEQFF. DNA for the CDR3: TGTGCCAGCAGCCCACCCCAAACTACTAGCAACTATGAGCAGTTCTTC. The variable domain in full, with the rest retrieved from reference TRBV7-9 and TRBJ2-1, is DTGVSQNPRHKITKRGQNVTFRCDPISEHNRLYWYRQTLGQGPEFLTYFQNEAQLEKSRLLSDRFSAERPKGSFSTLEIQRTEQGDSAMYLCASSPPQTTSNYEQFFGPGTRLTVL.

This clonotype appeared a few times. The chain recombines TRBV2 with TRBJ2-7; either TRBD1 or TRBD2 may supply D (6 bases each). With 3 bases removed from V and 2 bases from J, the gap between germline ends came to 14 bases. CDR1 is SNHLY and CDR2 is FYNNEI in the germline V gene. CDR3 length: 15 amino acids. CDR3: CASSDRWGATYEQYF. The CDR3 DNA sequence: TGTGCCAGCAGTGATAGGTGGGGGGCAACCTACGAGCAGTACTTC.

This clonotype was detected only once. A clone one base away is much larger, so this may be a read error. The chain joins TRBV20-1 to TRBJ2-7; D is perhaps TRBD2 (6 bases). This CDR3 comprises 15 residues. Germline V gene sequence: CDR1 DFQATT, CDR2 SNEGSKA (reference sequence). The CDR3 sequence: CCARGDGTPHYEQYF. CDR3 bases: TGCTGTGCTAGAGGGGATGGGACTCCTCACTACGAGCAGTACTTC.

This clonotype turned up a few times. The CDR3 DNA follows: TGCGCCAGCAGCTTTGGCGGGGTAGCCGGGGAGCTGTTTTTT. Protein sequence: CASSFGGVAGELFF. V and J are TRBV5-1 and TRBJ2-2; D perhaps matches TRBD2 (6 bases). V was clipped by 2 bases and J by 6 bases, with 11 bases between them. CDR3 length: 14 amino acids. Germline V gene lookup returns CDR1 SGHRS and CDR2 YFSETQ.